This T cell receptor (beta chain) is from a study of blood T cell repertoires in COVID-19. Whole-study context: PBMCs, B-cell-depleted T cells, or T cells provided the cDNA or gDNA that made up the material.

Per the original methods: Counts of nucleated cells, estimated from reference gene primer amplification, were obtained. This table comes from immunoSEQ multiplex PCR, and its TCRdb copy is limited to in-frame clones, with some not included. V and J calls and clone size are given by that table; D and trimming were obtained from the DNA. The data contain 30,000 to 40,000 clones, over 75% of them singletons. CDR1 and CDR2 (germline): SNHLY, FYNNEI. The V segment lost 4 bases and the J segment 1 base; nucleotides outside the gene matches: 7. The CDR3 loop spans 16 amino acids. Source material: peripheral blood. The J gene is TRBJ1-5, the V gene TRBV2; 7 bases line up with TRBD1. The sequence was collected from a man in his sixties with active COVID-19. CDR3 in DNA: TGTGCCAGCAGTGGACAGGGAGGAAGAAGCAATCAGCCCCAGCATTTT. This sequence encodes CASSGQGGRSNQPQHF.